Below, 3 T cell receptor beta chains from the same sample are listed, as sequenced in a study of immune evolution from preneoplasia to lung adenocarcinoma. The protocol was immunoSEQ multiplex PCR, while the TCRdb copy is restricted to in-frame clones and leaves out a portion. The data show about 6,500 clones, with 75% to 90% seen just once and 3.1% held by the top ten. Sequenced material: FFPE lung adenocarcinoma in situ tissue. The receptors were gathered from a donor aged 70 or over with lung adenocarcinoma.

The gene calls are TRBV5-5 and TRBJ1-3, with unresolved D. V shed 3 bases and J shed 4 bases, with 8 bases lying between them. The length of the CDR3 is 13 residues. Germline assignment: CDR1 SGHKS and CDR2 YYEKEE (reference sequence). CDR3 nucleotides: TGTGCCAGCAGCTCCTACTCCGGAAACACCATATATTTT. Amino acids: CASSSYSGNTIYF.

The chain employs TRBV6-1 and TRBJ1-1; 10 nucleotides align to TRBD1. CDR1 and CDR2 (germline): MNHNS, SASEGT. CDR3 size: 16 residues. V shed 4 bases, J shed 5 bases, and the junction held 10 bases outside the gene matches. The CDR3 is CASSGPRQGAKTEAFF. The CDR3 coding sequence is TGTGCCAGCAGTGGACCCCGACAGGGGGCTAAAACTGAAGCTTTCTTT.

The CDR3: CASSLGSSGTGELFF. The CDR3 coding sequence is TGCGCCAGCAGCTTAGGGTCATCGGGTACCGGGGAGCTGTTTTTT. The chain recombines TRBV5-1 with TRBJ2-2; D ambiguous. Germline CDR1 SGHRS, CDR2 YFSETQ. The V and J ends lost 2 bases and 5 bases respectively, with 13 bases between them. The CDR3 is 15 amino acids.